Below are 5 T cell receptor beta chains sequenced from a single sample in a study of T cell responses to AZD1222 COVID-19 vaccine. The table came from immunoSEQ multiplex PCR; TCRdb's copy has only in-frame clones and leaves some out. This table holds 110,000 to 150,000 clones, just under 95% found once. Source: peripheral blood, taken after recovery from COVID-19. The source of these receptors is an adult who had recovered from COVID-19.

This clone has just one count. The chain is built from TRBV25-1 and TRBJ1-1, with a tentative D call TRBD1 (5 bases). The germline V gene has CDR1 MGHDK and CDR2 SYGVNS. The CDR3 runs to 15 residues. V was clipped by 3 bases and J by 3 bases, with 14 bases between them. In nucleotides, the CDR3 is TGTGCCAGCAGTGACAGGTCAGGGATTCACACTGAAGCTTTCTTT. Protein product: CASSDRSGIHTEAFF.

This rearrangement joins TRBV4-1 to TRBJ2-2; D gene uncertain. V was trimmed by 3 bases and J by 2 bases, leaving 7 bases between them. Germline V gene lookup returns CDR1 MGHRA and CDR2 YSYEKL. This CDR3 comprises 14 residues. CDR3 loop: CASSHRVNTGELFF. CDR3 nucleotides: TGCGCCAGCAGCCACAGAGTAAACACCGGGGAGCTGTTTTTT.

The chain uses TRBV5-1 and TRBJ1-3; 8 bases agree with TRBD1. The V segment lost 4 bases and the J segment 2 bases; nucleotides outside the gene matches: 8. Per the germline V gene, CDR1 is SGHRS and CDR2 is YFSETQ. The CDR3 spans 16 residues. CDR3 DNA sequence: TGCGCCAGCAGCGGACAGGGAGAGGGAACTGGAAACACCATATATTTT. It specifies CASSGQGEGTGNTIYF.

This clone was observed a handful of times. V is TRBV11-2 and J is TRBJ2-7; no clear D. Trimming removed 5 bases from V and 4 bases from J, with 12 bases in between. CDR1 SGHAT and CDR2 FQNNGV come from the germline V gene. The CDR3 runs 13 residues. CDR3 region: CASSPITRYEQYF. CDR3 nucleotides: TGTGCCAGCAGCCCAATCACTCGTTACGAGCAGTACTTC.

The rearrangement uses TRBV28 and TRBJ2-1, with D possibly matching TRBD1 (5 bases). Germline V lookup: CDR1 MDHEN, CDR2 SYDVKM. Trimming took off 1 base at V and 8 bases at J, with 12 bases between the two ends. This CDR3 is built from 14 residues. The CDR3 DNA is TGTGCCAGCAGTTTATATACAGGCCTGGATGAGCAGTTCTTC. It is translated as CASSLYTGLDEQFF.